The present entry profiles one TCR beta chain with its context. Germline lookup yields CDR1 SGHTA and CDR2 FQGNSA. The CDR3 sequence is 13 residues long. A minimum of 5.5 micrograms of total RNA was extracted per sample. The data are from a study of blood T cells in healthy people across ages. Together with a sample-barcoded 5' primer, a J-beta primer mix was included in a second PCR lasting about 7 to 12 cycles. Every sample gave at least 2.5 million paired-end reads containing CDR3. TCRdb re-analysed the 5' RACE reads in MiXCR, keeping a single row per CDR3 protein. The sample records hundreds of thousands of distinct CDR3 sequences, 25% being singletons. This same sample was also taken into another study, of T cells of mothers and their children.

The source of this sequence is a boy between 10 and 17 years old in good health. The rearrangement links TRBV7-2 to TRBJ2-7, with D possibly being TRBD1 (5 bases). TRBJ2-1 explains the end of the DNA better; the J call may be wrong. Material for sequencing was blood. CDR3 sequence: CASTSSLVGQQFF. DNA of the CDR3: TGTGCCAGCACCTCCTCCCTCGTGGGGCAGCAGTTCTTC.